This record concerns one T cell receptor (beta chain) sequence. No antigen is known for it. Base qualities are missing; no much larger clone stands one base away. The data are from a study of OX40 agonist ivuxolimab in advanced cancers. In terms of the full investigation: Ivuxolimab, which targeted the costimulatory receptor OX40 (CD134), was an agonistic, fully human IgG2 monoclonal antibody. Intravenous ivuxolimab was administered to patients every 2 weeks at six dose levels: 0.01, 0.1, 0.3, 1.5, 3 and 10 mg/kg. Of the approximately 50 patients in dose escalation, 19 had hepatocellular carcinoma, approximately 15 had melanoma, 9 had renal cell carcinoma and 9 had head and neck cancer. A male proportion of roughly 80% and a mean age of around 60 years, ranging from 23 to 79, were recorded for the dose-escalation cohort. Prior anti-PD-1, anti-PD-L1 or anti-CTLA-4 therapy was permitted, and roughly two fifths of dose-escalation patients had received checkpoint inhibitors. Three dose-escalation patients achieved partial responses, one with hepatocellular carcinoma and two with cutaneous melanoma. Peripheral TCRbeta sequencing aimed to test whether ivuxolimab altered TCR sequence diversity and caused clonal T-cell expansion. The monotherapy dose-escalation portion (N of about 50 patients) of the phase I ivuxolimab trial is reported in the paper.

The trial excluded patients who had a history of autoimmune disease or who were on systemic immunosuppression. Peripheral blood for TCR sequencing was drawn from every dose cohort at baseline, at cycle 4 day 1 and at cycle 7 day 1. Samples were obtained from an open-label, multicenter, first-in-human phase I dose-escalation trial of ivuxolimab. Adults with locally advanced or metastatic melanoma, renal cell carcinoma, hepatocellular carcinoma or head and neck squamous cell carcinoma were enrolled in the trial. CD4+ and CD8+ T cells were sorted separately from peripheral blood before TCR sequencing. To sequence the TCRbeta CDR3 region, genomic DNA was isolated from the sorted cells. TCRbeta CDR3 regions were sequenced using the immunoSEQ Assay. TCRdb retrieved this table from immuneACCESS and kept in-frame rearrangements only. Not all clones are present; in checked studies, unresolved V genes account for under half, and no reason is known for the remainder. This sample is represented by 100,000 or so clones; more than 75% of them were singletons. Together, the top ten hold around 2% of the sample.

The CDR3 contains 15 residues, cysteine and phenylalanine counted. The DNA shown is the 45-base CDR3, in frame from base 1. For CDR1 and CDR2, the germline V gene lists MDHEN and SYDVKM. V loses 6 bases of germline sequence and J loses 7 bases, and the interval between the two ends is 22 bases. Beyond this particular receptor, the publication reports: Low levels of normalized T-cell clonal expansion were also seen in some patients who did not respond. After ivuxolimab, more expanded clones were found on average in CD8+ T cells than in CD4+ T cells. Antigen specificity was not determined for the clonally expanded peripheral T cells. At doses of 0.1 to 3.0 mg/kg, clonal expansion of both CD4+ and CD8+ T cells in blood was seen between baseline and week 6. In the 0.1-3.0 mg/kg groups, partial responders had among the lowest normalized peripheral clonal expansion, particularly in CD8+ T cells.

Sequenced material: CD4+ or CD8+ T cells sorted from blood, taken in a trial of the OX40 agonist ivuxolimab. The rearrangement combines TRBV28 with TRBJ2-7; the D gene is not confidently resolved. The receptor's source is an adult with an advanced solid tumor such as melanoma, head and neck, liver or kidney cancer. Read as DNA, the sequence is TGTGCCAGCAGATGGCGGCGAAACTTCTACGCTGAGCAGTACTTC. Its product reads: CASRWRRNFYAEQYF.